The entry below describes one T cell receptor (beta chain). The antigen remains unidentified. These data come from a study of shared clonotypes between healthy human individuals. The study, taken as a whole, reports: Estimated clonotype richness was generally higher in naive than memory subsets. In contrast to clonotypes shared by all four donors, non-shared clonotypes had lower generation probabilities.

Every immunoSEQ plate was one replicate of a subset's evenly spread DNA. Some clones are missing from TCRdb's copy, which holds only in-frame ones; the method was immunoSEQ multiplex PCR. The sample holds 2 million to 2.5 million clones, over 85% seen once. Trimming took off 7 bases at V and 8 bases at J, with 15 bases between the two ends. The CDR3 extends over 13 amino acids. Germline CDR1 reads LNHDA; CDR2 reads SQIVND (reference sequence). CD45RO negativity and positive selection for CCR7 defined naive CD8 cells, a population that excluded terminally differentiated effector memory CD45RA+ cells. This sequence originates from a man between 18 and 35 years old in good health. The chain combines TRBV19 with TRBJ2-1; D unclear. The sample consisted of naive CD8+ T cells sorted from blood. CDR3 sequence: CASTGPRKDEQFF. The CDR3 DNA sequence: TGTGCCAGTACCGGGCCTCGGAAAGATGAGCAGTTCTTC.